These 7 T cell receptor beta chains share one sample of origin, sequenced in a study of beta chain features in type 1 diabetes. Broader study findings: When Type 1 diabetes patients were examined, their TCRB CDR3s proved moderately but significantly shorter in all four CD4+ subsets.

These receptors' targets are unknown. As every portion of the isolated RNA was reverse transcribed, the sequencing read expressed TCRB transcripts. Profiling relied on immunoSEQ multiplex PCR, and the TCRdb table lists in-frame clones only, not all of them. The table records some 240,000 clones, approximately 16% of them present only once. Sequenced material: naive CD4+ T cells from blood. The receptors derive from a man between 25 and 39 years old with type 1 diabetes.

V usage is TRBV15 and J usage is TRBJ2-5; the D gene is possibly TRBD1 (6 bases). V lost 0 bases, J lost 4 bases, and 9 bases lay in between. Germline assignment: CDR1 LNHNV and CDR2 YYDKDF (reference sequence). The CDR3 sequence is 14 residues long. CDR3 coding DNA: TGTGCCACCAGCAGAGATAGGGGGTTAGAGACCCAGTACTTC. Its protein product is CATSRDRGLETQYF. The full variable domain, its missing parts supplied by reference TRBV15 and TRBJ2-5, is DAMVIQNPRYQVTQFGKPVTLSCSQTLNHNVMYWYQQKSSQAPKLLFHYYDKDFNNEADTPDNFQSRRPNTSFCFLDIRSPGLGDTAMYLCATSRDRGLETQYFGPGTRLLVL.

V is TRBV30 and J is TRBJ2-7; 9 nucleotides line up with TRBD1. CDR3 size: 13 residues. Germline CDR1 reads GTSNPN; CDR2 reads SVGIG (reference sequence). Unmatched junction bases numbered 4, after V lost 2 bases and J lost 5 bases. CDR3 region: CAWSWDRVNEQYF. The CDR3 DNA reads TGTGCCTGGAGTTGGGACAGGGTAAACGAGCAGTACTTC.

In its sample, this clone was seen a few times. The rearrangement uses TRBV7-2 and TRBJ1-3; weak D call: TRBD1 (5 bases). The CDR3 has 17 residues. Germline V lookup: CDR1 SGHTA, CDR2 FQGNSA. V was shortened by 5 bases and J by 1 base, with 18 bases between the two germline ends. The CDR3 DNA reads as TGTGCCAGCAGCAACACAGGTCCTCCAGGGTCTGGAAACACCATATATTTT. Translated, it gives CASSNTGPPGSGNTIYF. Based on the CDR3 plus reference TRBV7-2 and TRBJ1-3, the full variable domain is GAGVSQSPSNKVTEKGKDVELRCDPISGHTALYWYRQSLGQGLEFLIYFQGNSAPDKSGLPSDRFSAERTGGSVSTLTIQRTQQEDSAVYLCASSNTGPPGSGNTIYFGEGSWLTVV.

The V gene is TRBV2, the J gene TRBJ2-3; D may be TRBD2 (5 bases). The V and J ends lost 8 bases and 3 bases respectively, with 12 bases between them. The CDR3 has 13 residues. CDR1 is SNHLY, CDR2 FYNNEI, per germline. As DNA, the CDR3 is TGTGCCAGCTGGATTGGCGGGACAGATACGCAGTATTTT. Its protein product is CASWIGGTDTQYF.

A few counts support this clone. The J gene is TRBJ2-1, the V gene TRBV29-1; D is uncertain. CDR1 is SQVTM, CDR2 ANQGSEA, per germline. This CDR3 has 13 amino acids. Written as DNA, the CDR3 is TGCAGTTCTGGCTGGAGTGGGCTCAATGAGCAGTTCTTC. It encodes CSSGWSGLNEQFF.

In its sample, this clone was seen a few times. V usage is TRBV11-2 and J usage is TRBJ2-1; no definite D call. The CDR3 is 12 residues long. V was pared by 1 base and J by 8 bases, with 6 bases between. The V gene's germline CDR1 is SGHAT and CDR2 FQNNGV. The CDR3: CASSLGVDEQFF. CDR3 coding DNA: TGTGCCAGCAGCTTAGGGGTGGATGAGCAGTTCTTC.

V usage is TRBV5-1 and J usage is TRBJ2-3, with 9 bases fitting TRBD1. Germline CDR1 SGHRS, CDR2 YFSETQ. V lost 3 bases to trimming and J lost 2 bases; unmatched junction nucleotides: 7. The CDR3 consists of 16 residues. CDR3 amino acids: CASSSIRDRVTDTQYF. The CDR3, as DNA: TGCGCCAGCAGCTCGATCCGGGACAGGGTCACAGATACGCAGTATTTT.